The entry below gives a single TCR beta chain sequence along with its context. The CDR3 is made up of 17 amino acids. Germline-derived CDR1 and CDR2 are SGHTA and FQGNSA. Unmatched junction bases numbered 10, after V lost 1 base and J lost 9 bases. The sample belongs to a study of blood T cell repertoires in COVID-19. Study in general: The study drew acute and convalescent COVID-19 samples from the United States, Italy and Spain. T cells, B-cell-depleted T cells, or PBMCs provided the cDNA or gDNA that served as material.

Enrolled through a virtual design, the participants were between about 18 and 100 years of age and came from under 30 US areas. Self-reported history from a screening survey and questionnaire set each donor's cohort. Clones were sequenced by immunoSEQ multiplex PCR, and TCRdb holds only the in-frame ones, with some missing. The table includes approximately 170,000 clones, over 75% detected once. The J gene is TRBJ2-1, the V gene TRBV7-2; 12 bases are shared with TRBD2. The source is a man between 35 and 55 years old who had recovered from COVID-19. Sequenced sample: PBMCs or T cells enriched from blood (not recorded which). Written as DNA, the CDR3 is TGTGCCAGCAGCTTAGGGTCTAGGACTAGCGGGGCGTCTGAGCAGTTCTTC. This encodes CASSLGSRTSGASEQFF.